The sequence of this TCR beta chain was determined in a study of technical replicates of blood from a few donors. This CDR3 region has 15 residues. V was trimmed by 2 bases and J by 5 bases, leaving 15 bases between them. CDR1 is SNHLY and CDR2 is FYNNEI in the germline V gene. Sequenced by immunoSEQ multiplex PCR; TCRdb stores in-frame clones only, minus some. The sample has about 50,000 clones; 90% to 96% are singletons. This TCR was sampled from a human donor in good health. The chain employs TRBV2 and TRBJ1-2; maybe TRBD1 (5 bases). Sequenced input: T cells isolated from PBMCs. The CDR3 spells CASSERWAGRYGYTF. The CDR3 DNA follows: TGTGCCAGCAGTGAACGGTGGGCAGGGCGATATGGCTACACCTTC.